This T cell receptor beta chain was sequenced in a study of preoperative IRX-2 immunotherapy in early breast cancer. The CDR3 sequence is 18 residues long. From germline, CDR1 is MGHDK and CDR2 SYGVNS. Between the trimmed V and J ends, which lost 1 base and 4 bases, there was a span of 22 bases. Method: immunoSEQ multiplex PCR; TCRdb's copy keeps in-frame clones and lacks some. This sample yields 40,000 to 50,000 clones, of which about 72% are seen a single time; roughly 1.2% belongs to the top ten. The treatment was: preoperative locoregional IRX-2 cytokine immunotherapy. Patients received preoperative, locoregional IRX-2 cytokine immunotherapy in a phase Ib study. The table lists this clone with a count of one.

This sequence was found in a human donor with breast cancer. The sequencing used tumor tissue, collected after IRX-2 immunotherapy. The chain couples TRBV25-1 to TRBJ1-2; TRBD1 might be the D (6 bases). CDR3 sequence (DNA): TGTGCCAGCAGTGAATCCGACCGGGACACCCATAGTTCCTATGGCTACACCTTC. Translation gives CASSESDRDTHSSYGYTF.